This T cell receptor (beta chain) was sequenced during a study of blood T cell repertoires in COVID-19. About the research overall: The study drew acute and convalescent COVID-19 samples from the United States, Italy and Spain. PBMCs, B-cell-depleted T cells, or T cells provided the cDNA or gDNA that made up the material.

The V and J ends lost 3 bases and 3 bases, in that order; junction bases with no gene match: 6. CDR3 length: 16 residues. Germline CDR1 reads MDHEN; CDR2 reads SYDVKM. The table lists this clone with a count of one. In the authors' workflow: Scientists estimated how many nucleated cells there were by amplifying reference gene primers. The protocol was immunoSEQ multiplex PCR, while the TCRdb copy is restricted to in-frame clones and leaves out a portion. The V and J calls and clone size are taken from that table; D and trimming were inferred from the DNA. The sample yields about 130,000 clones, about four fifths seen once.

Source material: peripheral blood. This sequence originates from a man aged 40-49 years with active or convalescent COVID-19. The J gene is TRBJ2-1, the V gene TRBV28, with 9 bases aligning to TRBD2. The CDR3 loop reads CASSFLAGGYYNEQFF. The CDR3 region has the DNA TGTGCCAGCAGTTTTCTGGCGGGGGGGTACTACAATGAGCAGTTCTTC.